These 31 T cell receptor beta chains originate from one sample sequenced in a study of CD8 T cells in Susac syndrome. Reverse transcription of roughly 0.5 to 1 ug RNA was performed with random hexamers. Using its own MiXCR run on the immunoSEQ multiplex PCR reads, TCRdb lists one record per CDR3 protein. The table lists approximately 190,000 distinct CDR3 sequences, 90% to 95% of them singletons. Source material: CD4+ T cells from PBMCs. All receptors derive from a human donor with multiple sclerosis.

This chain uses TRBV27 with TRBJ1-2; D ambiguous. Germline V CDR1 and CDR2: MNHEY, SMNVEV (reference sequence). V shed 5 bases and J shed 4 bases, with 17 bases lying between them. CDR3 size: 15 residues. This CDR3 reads CASSPRTTQTYGYTF. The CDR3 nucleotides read TGTGCCAGCAGTCCCCGGACGACGCAAACCTATGGCTACACCTTC.

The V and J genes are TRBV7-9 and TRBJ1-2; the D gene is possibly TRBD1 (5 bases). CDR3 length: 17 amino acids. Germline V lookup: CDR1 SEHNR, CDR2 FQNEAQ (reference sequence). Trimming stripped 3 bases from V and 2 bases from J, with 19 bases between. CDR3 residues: CASSFFPERGLNYGYTF. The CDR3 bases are TGTGCCAGCAGCTTTTTTCCGGAGAGGGGACTAAACTATGGCTACACCTTC. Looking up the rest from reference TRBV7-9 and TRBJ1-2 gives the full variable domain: DTGVSQNPRHKITKRGQNVTFRCDPISEHNRLYWYRQTLGQGPEFLTYFQNEAQLEKSRLLSDRFSAERPKGSFSTLEIQRTEQGDSAMYLCASSFFPERGLNYGYTFGSGTRLTVV.

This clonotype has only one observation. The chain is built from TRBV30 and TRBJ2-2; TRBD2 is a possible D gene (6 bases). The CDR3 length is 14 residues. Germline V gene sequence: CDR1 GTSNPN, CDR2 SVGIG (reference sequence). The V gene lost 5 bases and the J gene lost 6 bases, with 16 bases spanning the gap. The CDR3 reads CAWSPLLAAGELFF. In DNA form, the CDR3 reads TGTGCCTGGTCCCCTCTTTTAGCGGCCGGGGAGCTGTTTTTT.

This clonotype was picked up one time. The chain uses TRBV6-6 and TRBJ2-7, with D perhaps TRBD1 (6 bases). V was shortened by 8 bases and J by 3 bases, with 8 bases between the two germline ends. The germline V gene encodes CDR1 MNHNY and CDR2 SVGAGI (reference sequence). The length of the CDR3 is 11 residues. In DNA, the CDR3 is TGTGCCAGCCGGGACATCTACGAGCAGTACTTC. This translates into CASRDIYEQYF.

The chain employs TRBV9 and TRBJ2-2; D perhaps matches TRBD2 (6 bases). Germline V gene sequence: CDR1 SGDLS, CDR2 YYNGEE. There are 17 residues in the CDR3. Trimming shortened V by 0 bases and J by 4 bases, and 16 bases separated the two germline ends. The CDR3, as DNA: TGTGCCAGCAGCGTAGGACTCGGGGGAGGTGTCACCGGGGAGCTGTTTTTT. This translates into CASSVGLGGGVTGELFF.

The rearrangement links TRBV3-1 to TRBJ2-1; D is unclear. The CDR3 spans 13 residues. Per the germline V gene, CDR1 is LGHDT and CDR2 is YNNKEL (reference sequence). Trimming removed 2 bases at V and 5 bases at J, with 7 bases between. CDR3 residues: CASSQRWDNEQFF. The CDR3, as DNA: TGTGCCAGCAGCCAACGATGGGACAATGAGCAGTTCTTC.

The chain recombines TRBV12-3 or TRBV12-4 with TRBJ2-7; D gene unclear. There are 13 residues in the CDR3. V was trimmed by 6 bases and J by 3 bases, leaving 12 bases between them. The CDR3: CASRRTGFYEQYF. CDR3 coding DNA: TGTGCCAGCAGAAGGACGGGCTTCTACGAGCAGTACTTC.

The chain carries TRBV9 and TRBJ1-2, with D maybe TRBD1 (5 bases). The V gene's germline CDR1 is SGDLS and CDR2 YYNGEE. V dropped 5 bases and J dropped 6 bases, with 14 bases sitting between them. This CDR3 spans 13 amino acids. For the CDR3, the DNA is TGTGCCAGCAGGTTGGCAGGGAGCCATGGCTACACCTTC. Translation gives CASRLAGSHGYTF.

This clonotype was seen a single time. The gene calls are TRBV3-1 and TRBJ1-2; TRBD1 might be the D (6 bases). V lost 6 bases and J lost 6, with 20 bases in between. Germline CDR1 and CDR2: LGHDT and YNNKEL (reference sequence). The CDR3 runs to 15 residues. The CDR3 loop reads CASSPREGGFHGYTF. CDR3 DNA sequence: TGTGCCAGCAGTCCCAGAGAAGGGGGATTTCATGGCTACACCTTC.

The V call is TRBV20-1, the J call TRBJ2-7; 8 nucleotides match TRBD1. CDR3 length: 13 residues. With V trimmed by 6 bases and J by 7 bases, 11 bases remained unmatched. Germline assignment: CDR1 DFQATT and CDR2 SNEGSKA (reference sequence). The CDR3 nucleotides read TGCAGTGCCCCCGGACAGGGTCTTCAAGAGCAGTACTTC. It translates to CSAPGQGLQEQYF.

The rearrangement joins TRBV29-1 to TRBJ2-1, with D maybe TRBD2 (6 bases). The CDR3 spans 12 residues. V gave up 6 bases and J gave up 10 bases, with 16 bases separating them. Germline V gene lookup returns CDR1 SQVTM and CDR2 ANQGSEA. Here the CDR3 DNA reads TGCAGCGTCAGATTAGCGGCACGGGAGCAGTTCTTC. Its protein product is CSVRLAAREQFF.

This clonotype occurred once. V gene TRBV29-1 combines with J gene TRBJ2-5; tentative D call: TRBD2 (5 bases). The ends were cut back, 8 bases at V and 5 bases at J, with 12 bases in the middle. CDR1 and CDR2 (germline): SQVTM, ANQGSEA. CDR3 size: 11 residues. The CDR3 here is CSQTIRETQYF. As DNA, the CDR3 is TGCAGCCAGACTATCAGGGAGACCCAGTACTTC.

CDR3 nucleotide sequence: TGCAGTGCAACAAACCACGATACCGGAGAGACCCAGTACTTC. Its protein is CSATNHDTGETQYF. The chain has TRBV20-1 and TRBJ2-5; no clear D. The CDR3 spans 14 residues. Germline CDR1 reads DFQATT; CDR2 reads SNEGSKA (reference sequence). The V end was cut by 6 bases, the J end by 4 bases, with 18 bases between.

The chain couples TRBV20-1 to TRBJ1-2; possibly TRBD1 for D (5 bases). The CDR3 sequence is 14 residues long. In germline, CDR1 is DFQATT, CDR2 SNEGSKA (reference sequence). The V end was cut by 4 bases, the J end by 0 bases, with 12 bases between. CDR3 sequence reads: CSATPGTTNYGYTF. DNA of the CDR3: TGCAGTGCTACCCCCGGGACCACTAACTATGGCTACACCTTC.

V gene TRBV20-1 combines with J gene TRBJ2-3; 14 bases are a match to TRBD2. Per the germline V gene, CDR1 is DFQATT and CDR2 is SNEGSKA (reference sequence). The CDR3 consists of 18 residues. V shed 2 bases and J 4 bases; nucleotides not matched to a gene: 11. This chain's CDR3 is CSARPDGLAGGGPDTQYF. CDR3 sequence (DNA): TGCAGTGCTAGACCCGACGGACTAGCGGGAGGTGGCCCAGATACGCAGTATTTT.

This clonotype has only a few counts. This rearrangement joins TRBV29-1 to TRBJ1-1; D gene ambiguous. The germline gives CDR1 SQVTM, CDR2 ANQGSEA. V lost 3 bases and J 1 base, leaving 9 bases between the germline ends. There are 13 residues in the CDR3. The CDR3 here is CSVEAHPNTEAFF. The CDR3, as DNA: TGCAGCGTTGAGGCCCATCCGAACACTGAAGCTTTCTTT. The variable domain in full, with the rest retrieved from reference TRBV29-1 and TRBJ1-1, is SAVISQKPSRDICQRGTSLTIQCQVDSQVTMMFWYRQQPGQSLTLIATANQGSEATYESGFVIDKFPISRPNLTFSTLTVSNMSPEDSSIYLCSVEAHPNTEAFFGQGTRLTVV.

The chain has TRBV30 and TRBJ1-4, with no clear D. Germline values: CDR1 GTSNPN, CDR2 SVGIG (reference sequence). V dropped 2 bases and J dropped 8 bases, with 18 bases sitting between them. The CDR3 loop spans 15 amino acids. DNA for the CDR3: TGTGCCTGGAGTCCACGGACGGGCGGGAGGGAAAAACTGTTTTTT. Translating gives CAWSPRTGGREKLFF.

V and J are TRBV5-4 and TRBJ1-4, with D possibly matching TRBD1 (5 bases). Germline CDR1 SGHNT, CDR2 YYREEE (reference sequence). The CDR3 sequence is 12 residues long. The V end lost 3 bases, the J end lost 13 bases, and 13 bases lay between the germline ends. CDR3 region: CASSWDQSSLFF. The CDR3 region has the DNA TGTGCCAGCAGCTGGGACCAGTCATCACTGTTTTTT.

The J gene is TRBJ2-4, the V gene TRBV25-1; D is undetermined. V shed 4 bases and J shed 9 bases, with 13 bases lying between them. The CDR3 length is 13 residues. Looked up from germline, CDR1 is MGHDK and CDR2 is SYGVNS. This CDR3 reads CASSALGVPIQYF. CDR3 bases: TGTGCCAGCAGTGCCCTAGGTGTCCCCATTCAGTACTTC.

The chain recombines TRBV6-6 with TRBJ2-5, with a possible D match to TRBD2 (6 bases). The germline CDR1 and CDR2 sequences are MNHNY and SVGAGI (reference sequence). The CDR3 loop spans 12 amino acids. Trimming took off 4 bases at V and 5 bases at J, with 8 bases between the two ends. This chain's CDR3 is CASSWTKETQYF. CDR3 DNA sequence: TGTGCCAGCAGTTGGACTAAGGAGACCCAGTACTTC.

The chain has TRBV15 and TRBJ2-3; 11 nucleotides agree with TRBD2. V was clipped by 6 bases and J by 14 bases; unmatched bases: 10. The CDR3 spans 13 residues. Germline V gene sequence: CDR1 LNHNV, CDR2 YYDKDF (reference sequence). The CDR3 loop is CATSLSGGTSGYF. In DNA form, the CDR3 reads TGTGCCACCAGTCTCTCAGGGGGGACTAGCGGGTATTTT.

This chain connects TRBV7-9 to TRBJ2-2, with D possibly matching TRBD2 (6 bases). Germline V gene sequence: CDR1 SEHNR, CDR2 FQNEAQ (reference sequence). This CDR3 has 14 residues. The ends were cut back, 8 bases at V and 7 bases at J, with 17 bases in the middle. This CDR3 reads CASGKLAVGGELFF. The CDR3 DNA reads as TGTGCCAGCGGAAAGTTAGCGGTCGGCGGGGAGCTGTTTTTT.

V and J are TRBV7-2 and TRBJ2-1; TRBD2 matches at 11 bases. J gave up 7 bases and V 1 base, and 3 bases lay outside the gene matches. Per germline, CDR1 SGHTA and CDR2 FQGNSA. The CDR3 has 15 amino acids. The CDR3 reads CASSLVAGGNNEQFF. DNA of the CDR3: TGTGCCAGCAGCTTAGTAGCGGGAGGGAATAATGAGCAGTTCTTC.

CDR3 DNA sequence: TGTGCCAGCAGTACCCGGACAGGGACCTACGAGCAGTACTTC. Translating gives CASSTRTGTYEQYF. The J gene is TRBJ2-7, the V gene TRBV12-3 or TRBV12-4; 8 bases agree with TRBD1. Losses at the gene ends were 5 bases for V and 2 bases for J; bases not matched to a gene: 5. This CDR3 has 14 residues.

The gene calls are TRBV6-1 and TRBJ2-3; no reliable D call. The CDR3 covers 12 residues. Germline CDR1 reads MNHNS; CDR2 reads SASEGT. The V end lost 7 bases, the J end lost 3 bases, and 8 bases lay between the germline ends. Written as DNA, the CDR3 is TGTGCCAGCAATTCCCGTACAGATACGCAGTATTTT. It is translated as CASNSRTDTQYF.

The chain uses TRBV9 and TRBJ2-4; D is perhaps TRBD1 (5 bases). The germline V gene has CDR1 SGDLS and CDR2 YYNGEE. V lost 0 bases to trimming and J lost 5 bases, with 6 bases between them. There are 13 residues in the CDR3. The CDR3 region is CASSVEGQNIQYF. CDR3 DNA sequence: TGTGCCAGCAGCGTAGAGGGGCAAAACATTCAGTACTTC.

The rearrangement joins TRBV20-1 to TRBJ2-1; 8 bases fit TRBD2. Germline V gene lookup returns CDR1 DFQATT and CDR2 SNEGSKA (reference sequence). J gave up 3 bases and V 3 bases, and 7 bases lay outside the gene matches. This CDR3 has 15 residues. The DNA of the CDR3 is TGCAGTGCTAGCACCGGGACTAGGGGCTACAATGAGCAGTTCTTC. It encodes CSASTGTRGYNEQFF.

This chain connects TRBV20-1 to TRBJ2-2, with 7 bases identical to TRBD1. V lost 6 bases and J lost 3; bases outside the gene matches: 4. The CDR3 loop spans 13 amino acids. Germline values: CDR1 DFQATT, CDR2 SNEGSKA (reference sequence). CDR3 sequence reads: CSAGGQYTGELFF. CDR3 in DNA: TGCAGTGCAGGGGGACAGTACACCGGGGAGCTGTTTTTT.

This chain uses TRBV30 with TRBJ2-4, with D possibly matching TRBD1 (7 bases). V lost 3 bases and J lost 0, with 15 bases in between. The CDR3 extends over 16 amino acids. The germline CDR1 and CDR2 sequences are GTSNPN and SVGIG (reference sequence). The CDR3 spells CAWSAGQPLAKNIQYF. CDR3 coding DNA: TGTGCCTGGAGCGCGGGACAGCCCTTAGCCAAAAACATTCAGTACTTC.

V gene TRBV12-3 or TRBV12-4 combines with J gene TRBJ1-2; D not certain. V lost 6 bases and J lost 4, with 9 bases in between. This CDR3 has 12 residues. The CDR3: CASSPRTYGYTF. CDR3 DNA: TGTGCCAGCAGCCCTCGAACCTATGGCTACACCTTC.

The CDR3 bases are TGTGCCAGCAGTCTAAGTAGGGGGCAGGGAAACACCATATATTTT. It yields the protein CASSLSRGQGNTIYF. This chain uses TRBV2 with TRBJ1-3; 7 nucleotides align to TRBD1. The CDR3 covers 15 residues. Germline loops: CDR1 SNHLY, CDR2 FYNNEI. Trimming removed 5 bases from V and 4 bases from J; junction bases left unmatched: 8.